One T cell receptor beta chain is described in this entry. This sample was included in a study of blood T cell repertoires in COVID-19. Germline V gene data show CDR1 as SGHTA and CDR2 as FQGNSA. The CDR3 runs 13 residues. Deletions cut 5 bases from V and 4 bases from J, with 10 bases between. Some clones are missing from TCRdb's copy, which holds only in-frame ones; the method was immunoSEQ multiplex PCR. The sample shows approximately 150,000 clones, around 86% of them seen only once. Sequencing input: peripheral blood. The chain is built from TRBV7-2 and TRBJ2-3, with a possible D match to TRBD2 (5 bases). The source of this sequence is a woman older than 75 with COVID-19, enrolled during active disease. This chain's CDR3 is CASSLTRSDTQYF. CDR3 in DNA: TGTGCCAGCAGCCTTACTAGATCAGATACGCAGTATTTT.